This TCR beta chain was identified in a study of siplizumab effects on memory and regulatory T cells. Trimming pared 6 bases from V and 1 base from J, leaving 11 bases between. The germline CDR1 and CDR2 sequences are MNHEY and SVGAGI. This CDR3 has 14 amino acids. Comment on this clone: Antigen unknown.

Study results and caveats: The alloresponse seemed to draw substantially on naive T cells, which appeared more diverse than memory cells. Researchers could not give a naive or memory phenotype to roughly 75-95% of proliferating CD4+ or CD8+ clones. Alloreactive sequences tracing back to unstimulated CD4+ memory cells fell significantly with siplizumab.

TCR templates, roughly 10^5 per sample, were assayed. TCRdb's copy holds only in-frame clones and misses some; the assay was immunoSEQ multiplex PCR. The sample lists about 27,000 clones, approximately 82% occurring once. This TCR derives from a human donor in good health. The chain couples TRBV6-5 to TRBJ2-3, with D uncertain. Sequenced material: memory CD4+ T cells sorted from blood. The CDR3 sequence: CASSPMVGTDTQYF. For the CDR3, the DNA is TGTGCCAGCAGCCCCATGGTAGGCACAGATACGCAGTATTTT.